The rows below give T cell receptor beta chains drawn from one sample of a study of T cells after yellow fever vaccination. Each CDR3 protein gets one entry after TCRdb re-called the 5' RACE reads with MiXCR. The table has hundreds of thousands of distinct CDR3 sequences, 15% to 20% seen once. The sequences come from PBMCs, collected 15 days after the yellow fever booster vaccination. The receptor source for this set is a man aged 30 to 45 who received the YFV17D yellow fever vaccine. Both conserved end residues are part of each CDR3. The D gene is left open where the match is weak. Part of the rows lack a size; the others show once, few, many or a class for expanded clones.

TRBD2	NA	TRBJ2-5	TRBV7-8	CASRFSGLAYQETQYF	TGTGCCAGCAGATTTAGCGGGTTAGCGTACCAAGAGACCCAGTACTTC
NA	NA	TRBJ1-2	TRBV5-5	CASLGVTGLRYGYTF	TGTGCCAGCCTGGGGGTTACAGGGTTACGGTATGGCTACACCTTC
TRBD2	few	TRBJ2-5	TRBV4-3	CASSQGLAGGPGETQYF	TGCGCCAGCAGCCAAGGGCTAGCGGGAGGCCCCGGAGAGACCCAGTACTTC
NA	NA	TRBJ1-1	TRBV12-3/TRBV12-4	CASDSGHPDTEAFF	TGTGCCAGCGATTCGGGACACCCGGACACTGAAGCTTTCTTT
TRBD2	NA	TRBJ2-5	TRBV18	CASSPGLSQETQYF	TGTGCCAGCTCACCGGGACTATCCCAAGAGACCCAGTACTTC
NA	NA	TRBJ1-4	TRBV4-2	CASSQVAQGAEEKLFF	TGTGCCAGCAGCCAAGTAGCTCAAGGGGCCGAGGAAAAACTGTTTTTT
NA	few	TRBJ2-5	TRBV7-2	CASSFRVGEETQYF	TGTGCCAGCAGCTTCCGGGTGGGGGAAGAGACCCAGTACTTC
NA	few	TRBJ2-3	TRBV7-2	CASSSRGEGSKYF	TGTGCCAGCAGCTCAAGGGGGGAAGGGTCTAAGTATTTT
TRBD1	few	TRBJ1-5	TRBV20-1	CSAQGGGQPQHF	TGCAGTGCTCAAGGAGGGGGCCAGCCCCAGCATTTT
TRBD2	few	TRBJ2-7	TRBV6-2/TRBV6-3	CASRTLLTSNYEQYF	TGTGCCAGCAGGACTCTACTGACTAGCAACTACGAGCAGTACTTC
NA	once	TRBJ1-1	TRBV6-6	CASRDTGRTEAFF	TGTGCCAGCAGGGATACAGGGCGCACTGAAGCTTTCTTT
NA	NA	TRBJ2-1	TRBV28	CASSLPTAGSWWNEQFF	TGTGCCAGCAGTTTACCGACGGCCGGGAGTTGGTGGAATGAGCAGTTCTTC
TRBD2	NA	TRBJ2-2	TRBV20-1	CSAQDWREHGELFF	TGCAGTGCTCAGGACTGGCGGGAGCACGGGGAGCTGTTTTTT
TRBD1	NA	TRBJ1-1	TRBV29-1	CSVDSQGEAEAFF	TGCAGCGTTGATTCCCAGGGGGAGGCTGAAGCTTTCTTT
NA	NA	TRBJ2-3	TRBV20-1	CSARDGRSRMDTQYF	TGCAGTGCTAGGGATGGGCGGTCGCGAATGGATACGCAGTATTTT
TRBD2	many	TRBJ2-3	TRBV20-1	CSARDSNWLAGGNTQYF	TGCAGTGCTAGAGATTCCAATTGGCTAGCGGGAGGGAATACGCAGTATTTT
NA	NA	TRBJ2-5	TRBV5-1	CASTLAPQETQYF	TGCGCCAGTACACTAGCCCCACAAGAGACCCAGTACTTC
TRBD2	NA	TRBJ2-3	TRBV13	CASSEAGGSTDTQYF	TGTGCCAGCAGCGAAGCGGGAGGAAGCACAGATACGCAGTATTTT
TRBD2	few	TRBJ2-3	TRBV5-5	CATETSGMEDTQYF	TGTGCCACCGAGACTAGCGGGATGGAAGATACGCAGTATTTT
TRBD2	few	TRBJ2-7	TRBV12-3/TRBV12-4	CATSLAESYEQYF	TGTGCCACCAGTCTAGCGGAGTCCTACGAGCAGTACTTC
NA	NA	TRBJ2-1	TRBV7-2	CASSSVQANEQFF	TGTGCCAGCAGCTCCGTCCAGGCCAATGAGCAGTTCTTC
TRBD2	few	TRBJ2-7	TRBV20-1	CSARGLAGPPDEQYF	TGCAGTGCTAGAGGGCTAGCGGGCCCACCTGACGAGCAGTACTTC
TRBD2	NA	TRBJ2-7	TRBV12-3/TRBV12-4	CASSSLAGDTYEQYF	TGTGCCAGCAGTTCCCTAGCGGGAGACACCTACGAGCAGTACTTC
NA	NA	TRBJ2-7	TRBV7-2	CASSLGTGPTYEQYF	TGTGCCAGCAGCTTGGGTACTGGCCCGACCTACGAGCAGTACTTC
NA	NA	TRBJ2-7	TRBV5-6	CASSPGRGVVPEQYF	TGTGCCAGCAGCCCGGGAAGGGGGGTGGTCCCGGAGCAGTACTTC
NA	few	TRBJ1-6	TRBV9	CASSVDNSPLHF	TGTGCCAGCAGCGTCGATAATTCACCCCTCCACTTT
NA	NA	TRBJ2-3	TRBV3-1	CASSPRLPPDTQYF	TGTGCCAGCAGCCCTAGACTACCCCCCGATACGCAGTATTTT
TRBD2	NA	TRBJ2-7	TRBV20-1	CSARGGTSGRKEQYF	TGCAGTGCTAGAGGGGGGACTAGCGGGAGGAAGGAGCAGTACTTC
NA	once	TRBJ1-2	TRBV6-1	CASSRDPGYGYTF	TGTGCCAGCAGCAGGGACCCTGGATATGGCTACACCTTC
TRBD2	NA	TRBJ2-7	TRBV7-2	CASRLAGTNYEQYF	TGTGCCAGCAGGTTGGCCGGGACTAACTACGAGCAGTACTTC
NA	NA	TRBJ2-1	TRBV29-1	CSVPEKTRPLPFVDEQFF	TGCAGCGTCCCAGAGAAGACGAGACCCCTTCCTTTTGTCGATGAGCAGTTCTTC
TRBD1	NA	TRBJ2-5	TRBV12-3/TRBV12-4	CASSLGQGLLETQYF	TGTGCCAGCAGTTTAGGACAGGGCCTTCTGGAGACCCAGTACTTC
NA	few	TRBJ1-1	TRBV3-1	CASSRHTEAFF	TGTGCCAGCAGCCGCCACACTGAAGCTTTCTTT
TRBD1	NA	TRBJ1-5	TRBV27	CASSPGTEGNQPQHF	TGTGCCAGCAGCCCTGGGACAGAAGGCAATCAGCCCCAGCATTTT
TRBD2	NA	TRBJ2-1	TRBV9	CASSFRGLAGSLSYNEQFF	TGTGCCAGCAGCTTCCGGGGACTAGCGGGTTCTCTCTCCTACAATGAGCAGTTCTTC
NA	NA	TRBJ2-2	TRBV5-1	CASSLTGSGNTGELFF	TGCGCCAGCAGCTTAACAGGTAGTGGGAACACCGGGGAGCTGTTTTTT
NA	NA	TRBJ2-7	TRBV10-3	CAISPGTWDSYEQYF	TGTGCCATCAGCCCCGGGACTTGGGACTCCTACGAGCAGTACTTC
NA	many	TRBJ1-1	TRBV5-1	CASSFTENTEAFF	TGCGCCAGCAGCTTTACCGAGAACACTGAAGCTTTCTTT
NA	many	TRBJ1-1	TRBV28	CASSLIQGVPEAFF	TGTGCCAGCAGCCTCATCCAGGGAGTGCCTGAAGCTTTCTTT
NA	NA	TRBJ2-7	TRBV20-1	CSAFGQGGHEQYF	TGCAGTGCTTTCGGGCAGGGGGGACACGAGCAGTACTTC
TRBD1	few	TRBJ1-4	TRBV18	CASSRTGNNEKLFF	TGTGCCAGCTCCCGGACAGGGAATAATGAAAAACTGTTTTTT
TRBD2	NA	TRBJ2-1	TRBV7-2	CASTSGGSVYYNEQFF	TGTGCCAGCACCAGCGGGGGGTCCGTATATTACAATGAGCAGTTCTTC
NA	NA	TRBJ1-2	TRBV7-2	CASSFREGRVNGYTF	TGTGCCAGCAGCTTTCGTGAGGGGCGCGTCAATGGCTACACCTTC
TRBD1	NA	TRBJ2-5	TRBV25-1	CASSSLRDREETQYF	TGTGCCAGCAGTTCCCTGCGGGACAGGGAAGAGACCCAGTACTTC
TRBD2	NA	TRBJ2-1	TRBV6-5	CASSYLPSGSTYNEQFF	TGTGCCAGCAGTTACCTTCCTAGCGGGTCTACCTACAATGAGCAGTTCTTC
TRBD2	NA	TRBJ2-7	TRBV5-4	CASSSFPGTSGRAVYEQYF	TGTGCCAGCAGCTCCTTTCCCGGGACTAGCGGGAGGGCCGTCTACGAGCAGTACTTC
NA	NA	TRBJ2-1	TRBV5-4	CASSLGGGPANEQFF	TGTGCCAGCAGCTTAGGGGGGGGCCCTGCGAATGAGCAGTTCTTC